Listed below are T cell receptor beta chains from one sample, sequenced in a study of beta chain features in type 1 diabetes. Sequenced by immunoSEQ multiplex PCR; TCRdb stores in-frame clones only, minus some. Of around 650,000 clones detected, around 12% appear once; the ten largest clones hold more than 0.1%. The sequencing sample was made of naive CD4+ T cells from blood. Every receptor here comes from a man aged 25-45 years with type 1 diabetes. CDR3s include the opening cysteine and the closing phenylalanine or tryptophan. D genes are given only for firm matches. Some rows mark clone size as missing; the rest say once, few, many or name a class of expanded clone.

j_call,cdr3_length,v_call,clone_size,d_call,cdr3_aa,cdr3_nt
TRBJ2-1,15,TRBV9,few,TRBD1,CASSVQGVSYNEQFF,TGTGCCAGCAGCGTGCAGGGGGTTAGCTACAATGAGCAGTTCTTC
TRBJ1-4,14,TRBV14,few,TRBD1,CASSRTGLSEKLFF,TGTGCCAGCAGCCGGACAGGGCTGAGTGAAAAACTGTTTTTT
TRBJ2-2,15,TRBV7-7,NA,NA,CASRDTGIHTGELFF,TGTGCCAGCAGGGATACCGGGATTCACACCGGGGAGCTGTTTTTT
TRBJ2-6,14,TRBV11-3,NA,NA,CASSLPSGANVLTF,TGTGCCAGCAGCTTGCCCTCTGGGGCCAACGTCCTGACTTTC
TRBJ2-5,15,TRBV10-3,few,NA,CAISESWGKQETQYF,TGTGCCATCAGTGAGTCATGGGGAAAGCAAGAGACCCAGTACTTC
TRBJ1-6,14,TRBV6-6,few,TRBD1,CASSPTGNGSPLHF,TGTGCCAGCAGCCCGACAGGGAACGGTTCACCCCTCCACTTT
TRBJ2-5,16,TRBV4-1,NA,NA,CASSQVRLDSQETQYF,TGCGCCAGCAGCCAAGTCCGGTTAGACAGCCAAGAGACCCAGTACTTC
TRBJ1-4,13,TRBV18,few,NA,CASSRLAGEKLFF,TGTGCCAGCTCACGACTGGCGGGGGAAAAACTGTTTTTT
TRBJ2-5,16,TRBV12-5,few,TRBD1,CASGVGTGSSQETQYF,TGTGCTAGTGGTGTGGGGACAGGGTCCTCCCAAGAGACCCAGTACTTC
TRBJ2-7,15,TRBV14,once,TRBD1,CASSQGTGVFYEQYF,TGTGCCAGCAGCCAGGGGACAGGGGTCTTCTACGAGCAGTACTTC
TRBJ1-2,15,TRBV7-9,NA,NA,CASSLGQGSNYGYTF,TGTGCCAGCAGCTTAGGTCAGGGCTCTAACTATGGCTACACCTTC
TRBJ2-3,13,TRBV30,NA,NA,CARTGTSTDTQYF,TGTGCGAGGACGGGGACTAGCACAGATACGCAGTATTTT
TRBJ1-1,14,TRBV5-1,NA,NA,CASSSQGRDTEAFF,TGCGCCAGCAGCTCCCAGGGTCGGGACACTGAAGCTTTCTTT
TRBJ1-2,14,TRBV7-9,few,TRBD1,CASSATGGEDGYTF,TGTGCCAGCAGCGCGACAGGGGGCGAAGATGGCTACACCTTC
TRBJ1-5,15,TRBV23-1,NA,NA,CASSRGECGNQPQHF,TGCGCCAGCAGTCGAGGGGAGTGTGGCAATCAGCCCCAGCATTTT
TRBJ2-5,12,TRBV2,few,NA,CASSRIEETQYF,TGTGCCAGCAGCCGGATTGAAGAGACCCAGTACTTC
TRBJ2-1,15,TRBV10-3,few,NA,CAISEATRSYNEQFF,TGTGCCATCAGTGAAGCGACGCGGTCCTACAATGAGCAGTTCTTC
TRBJ1-1,14,TRBV18,few,TRBD1,CASSYGTGDSEAFF,TGTGCCAGCTCGTACGGGACAGGGGATTCTGAAGCTTTCTTT
TRBJ2-5,14,TRBV7-9,few,NA,CASSLGLLGETQYF,TGTGCCAGCAGCTTAGGACTTTTAGGGGAGACCCAGTACTTC
TRBJ2-7,13,TRBV5-1,NA,NA,CASVGEVPYEQYF,TGCGCCAGCGTAGGGGAGGTGCCCTACGAGCAGTACTTC
TRBJ2-7,14,TRBV25-1,NA,TRBD1,CASSAWDSHYEQYF,TGTGCCAGCAGTGCCTGGGACAGTCATTACGAGCAGTACTTC
TRBJ2-3,15,TRBV28,NA,NA,CASTQLWGPTDTQYF,TGTGCCAGCACCCAACTGTGGGGGCCAACAGATACGCAGTATTTT
TRBJ1-5,15,TRBV11-2,NA,NA,CASSPSTGWNQPQHF,TGTGCCAGCAGCCCGAGTACAGGGTGGAATCAGCCCCAGCATTTT
TRBJ1-2,14,TRBV25-1,few,NA,CASSHTWGDYGYTF,TGTGCCAGCAGTCATACTTGGGGTGACTATGGCTACACCTTC
TRBJ2-5,14,TRBV16,NA,NA,CASSQWQHQETQYF,TGTGCCAGCAGCCAATGGCAACACCAAGAGACCCAGTACTTC
TRBJ2-6,15,TRBV18,NA,NA,CASSPPSSGANVLTF,TGTGCCAGCTCACCACCGAGCTCTGGGGCCAACGTCCTGACTTTC
TRBJ1-1,14,TRBV27,NA,TRBD1,CASSSPGTGGRAFF,TGTGCCAGCAGTTCCCCGGGGACAGGGGGCCGAGCTTTCTTT
TRBJ2-3,11,TRBV2,few,NA,CASSEGDTQYF,TGTGCCAGCAGTGAGGGAGATACGCAGTATTTT
TRBJ2-3,16,TRBV11-3,few,NA,CASSQGRDWGTDTQYF,TGTGCCAGCAGCCAGGGCCGGGACTGGGGCACAGATACGCAGTATTTT
TRBJ1-3,14,TRBV18,many,NA,CASSPDTSGNTIYF,TGTGCCAGCTCACCGGACACCTCTGGAAACACCATATATTTT
TRBJ2-7,14,TRBV2,few,TRBD1,CASSNQGELREQYF,TGTGCCAGCAGTAATCAGGGGGAGCTGCGGGAGCAGTACTTC
TRBJ1-5,16,TRBV10-3,NA,TRBD1,CAISEPNQGGNQPQHF,TGTGCCATCAGTGAGCCGAACCAGGGGGGCAATCAGCCCCAGCATTTT
TRBJ1-1,15,TRBV18,NA,NA,CASSPKSLMNTEAFF,TGTGCCAGCTCACCAAAGTCTCTAATGAACACTGAAGCTTTCTTT
TRBJ2-7,14,TRBV2,few,NA,CASSPGTVGPEQYF,TGTGCCAGCAGTCCAGGGACGGTCGGCCCCGAGCAGTACTTC
TRBJ1-1,14,TRBV9,NA,TRBD1,CASSMGQTNTEAFF,TGTGCCAGCAGCATGGGACAGACGAACACTGAAGCTTTCTTT
TRBJ2-7,15,TRBV7-9,NA,NA,CASSLDHGTSYEQYF,TGTGCCAGCAGCTTAGACCACGGGACTTCCTACGAGCAGTACTTC
TRBJ1-4,13,TRBV29-1,NA,NA,CSVGNRGNEKLFF,TGCAGCGTTGGTAACCGGGGCAATGAAAAACTGTTTTTT
TRBJ2-3,15,TRBV7-9,few,TRBD2,CASSFSSGGTDTQYF,TGTGCCAGCAGCTTCTCTAGCGGGGGAACAGATACGCAGTATTTT
TRBJ2-5,12,TRBV5-1,few,NA,CASSFAEETQYF,TGCGCCAGCAGCTTTGCGGAGGAGACCCAGTACTTC
TRBJ2-7,15,TRBV9,few,TRBD2,CASSVGFSGDYEQYF,TGTGCCAGCAGCGTAGGGTTTAGCGGGGACTACGAGCAGTACTTC
TRBJ2-7,14,TRBV11-2,few,TRBD1,CASSFVGQVHEQYF,TGTGCCAGCAGCTTTGTCGGACAGGTCCACGAGCAGTACTTC
TRBJ2-1,14,TRBV2,NA,NA,CASTQRMGDNEQFF,TGTGCCAGCACCCAACGGATGGGGGACAATGAGCAGTTCTTC
TRBJ1-5,12,TRBV28,few,NA,CASTLSGQPQHF,TGTGCCAGCACTTTATCTGGCCAGCCCCAGCATTTT
TRBJ2-3,15,TRBV5-1,few,TRBD2,CASSTSGGVMDTQYF,TGCGCCAGCAGCACTAGCGGGGGAGTTATGGATACGCAGTATTTT
TRBJ1-1,15,TRBV6-5,NA,NA,CASSYSGGMNTEAFF,TGTGCCAGCAGTTACTCGGGAGGGATGAACACTGAAGCTTTCTTT
TRBJ2-3,14,TRBV7-9,NA,NA,CASSLSGAGDTQYF,TGTGCCAGCAGCTTATCAGGGGCAGGAGATACGCAGTATTTT
TRBJ1-2,17,TRBV5-4,NA,NA,CASGALTPTTTANGYTF,TGTGCCAGCGGAGCCCTCACTCCAACTACGACTGCGAATGGCTACACCTTC
TRBJ1-6,15,TRBV7-6,few,NA,CASSPREGGDSPLHF,TGTGCCAGCAGCCCTAGGGAGGGGGGGGATTCACCCCTCCACTTT
TRBJ1-2,14,TRBV29-1,NA,NA,CSVPGPRWDYGYTF,TGCAGCGTCCCCGGCCCCCGGTGGGACTATGGCTACACCTTC